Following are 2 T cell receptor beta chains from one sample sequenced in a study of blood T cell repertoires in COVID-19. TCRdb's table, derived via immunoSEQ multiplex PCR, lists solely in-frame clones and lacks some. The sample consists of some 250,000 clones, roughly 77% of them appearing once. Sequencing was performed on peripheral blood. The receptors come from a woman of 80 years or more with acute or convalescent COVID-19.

The CDR3 reads CATSDPQGNEQFF. The CDR3 DNA follows: TGTGCCACCAGTGACCCGCAGGGAAATGAGCAGTTCTTC. This chain joins TRBV24-1 and TRBJ2-1, with D perhaps matching TRBD1 (5 bases). The germline gives CDR1 KGHDR, CDR2 SFDVKD. Trimming shortened V by 4 bases and J by 7 bases, and 10 bases separated the two germline ends. The CDR3 extends over 13 amino acids.

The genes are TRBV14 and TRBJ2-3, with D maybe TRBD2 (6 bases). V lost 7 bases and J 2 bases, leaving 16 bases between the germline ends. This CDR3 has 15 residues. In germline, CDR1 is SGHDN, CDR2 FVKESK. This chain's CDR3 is CASNFLGGATDTQYF. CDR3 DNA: TGTGCCAGCAACTTCCTCGGCGGGGCCACAGATACGCAGTATTTT.